This T cell receptor (beta chain) was retrieved from a study of cytomegalovirus exposure and HLA in healthy donors. Findings of the study overall: Associated with cytomegalovirus, according to the listing, were 150 to 200 TCR beta chains. Evidence from a later analysis indicated that most CMV-associated TCR beta chains looked HLA-restricted.

This clone was seen more than once but under ten times. Its antigen is unidentified. Per germline, CDR1 LNHDA and CDR2 SQIVND (reference sequence). The CDR3 extends over 13 amino acids. The study ran its PCR with 60 Vbeta and 13 Jbeta primers. The assay was immunoSEQ multiplex PCR, and TCRdb's table has in-frame clones only and misses some. The sample has roughly 150,000 clones, roughly a tenth seen once. The sample taken for sequencing was PBMCs. The source of this sequence is a male donor in good health and CMV-seronegative. V usage is TRBV19 and J usage is TRBJ1-1; 10 bases line up with TRBD1. CDR3 region: CASTGGARTEAFF. Written as DNA, the CDR3 is TGTGCTTCGACAGGGGGCGCGCGGACTGAAGCTTTCTTT.